This TCR beta chain was retrieved from a study of blood T cell repertoires in COVID-19. TCRdb's table, derived via immunoSEQ multiplex PCR, lists solely in-frame clones and lacks some. The sample has 150,000 or so clones; 75% to 90% are singletons. This study enrolled people aged about 18 to 90 from approximately 24 US geographic areas. Exposed volunteers were people who met a COVID-19 case within 2 weeks before study entry. This CDR3 is built from 14 residues. Germline assignment: CDR1 MNHEY and CDR2 SVGEGT. The germline V and J ends were trimmed by 0 bases and 3 bases, with 8 bases remaining between them.

The genes are TRBV6-2 or TRBV6-3 and TRBJ1-1; D may be TRBD1 (5 bases). The source material was PBMCs or T cells enriched from blood (not recorded which). The TCR sequence derives from a woman between 40 and 55 years old who had been exposed to COVID-19. CDR3 sequence reads: CASSYSPGHTEAFF. As DNA, the CDR3 is TGTGCCAGCAGTTACTCTCCAGGGCACACTGAAGCTTTCTTT.